The 26 T cell receptor beta chains below were found in one sample sequenced in a study of control samples from healthy donors and cancer patients. Profiled with immunoSEQ multiplex PCR; TCRdb holds only in-frame clones, not every one. The table has 80,000 to 100,000 clones, 85% to 90% seen once; the top ten hold roughly 13%. The sample consisted of blood. These receptors all come from a man aged 25-40 years in good health.

The chain uses TRBV11-2 and TRBJ1-6; weak D call: TRBD1 (5 bases). V was trimmed by 2 bases and J by 7 bases, leaving 12 bases between them. This CDR3 contains 15 residues. From germline, CDR1 is SGHAT and CDR2 FQNNGV. This CDR3 reads CASSLFGGKNSPLHF. In nucleotides, the CDR3 is TGTGCCAGCAGCTTATTCGGGGGGAAAAATTCACCCCTCCACTTT.

The CDR3 nucleotides read TGTGCCAGCAGTCGACTCTGGAACAATGAGCAGTTCTTC. Protein: CASSRLWNNEQFF. V and J are TRBV14 and TRBJ2-1; D unresolved. Trimming stripped 6 bases from V and 5 bases from J, with 11 bases between. The CDR3 runs to 13 residues. Germline values: CDR1 SGHDN, CDR2 FVKESK.

The V call is TRBV28, the J call TRBJ1-2; 9 bases fit TRBD1. The V and J ends lost 1 base and 7 bases, in that order; junction bases with no gene match: 19. In germline, CDR1 is MDHEN, CDR2 SYDVKM. The CDR3 is 19 amino acids. CDR3 nucleotide sequence: TGTGCCAGCAGTTTATTGATCCCGGGGACAGGGTCAAGTTTGGGTGGCTACACCTTC. It translates to CASSLLIPGTGSSLGGYTF.

The V call is TRBV30, the J call TRBJ2-1; TRBD2 agrees at 7 bases. This CDR3 comprises 15 residues. V lost 3 bases, J lost 4 bases, and 9 bases stayed unmatched. The germline CDR1 and CDR2 sequences are GTSNPN and SVGIG (reference sequence). The CDR3 is CAWRESGKRYNEQFF. The CDR3 coding sequence is TGTGCCTGGAGGGAAAGCGGGAAAAGGTACAATGAGCAGTTCTTC.

The chain has TRBV7-3 and TRBJ2-2; D ambiguous. Looked up from germline, CDR1 is SGHTA and CDR2 is FQGTGA. With 0 bases removed from V and 5 bases from J, the gap between germline ends came to 7 bases. CDR3 length equals 14 residues. As DNA, the CDR3 is TGTGCCAGCAGCTTAACATTTCGGACCGGGGAGCTGTTTTTT. Amino acid sequence: CASSLTFRTGELFF.

The gene calls are TRBV15 and TRBJ2-7, with 7 bases identical to TRBD1. The CDR3 spans 14 residues. Germline CDR1 is LNHNV and CDR2 is YYDKDF (reference sequence). V dropped 5 bases and J dropped 2; count of bases not matched to a gene: 6. The CDR3: CATSRDSGPYEQYF. The DNA of the CDR3 is TGTGCCACCAGCCGGGACAGCGGACCCTACGAGCAGTACTTC.

This clone was seen a handful of times. The chain combines TRBV24-1 with TRBJ2-3, with D possibly being TRBD2 (6 bases). Trimming cost V 5 bases and J 0 bases, with 14 bases left between them. The CDR3 spans 16 residues. CDR1 is KGHDR and CDR2 is SFDVKD in the germline V gene. For the CDR3, the DNA is TGTGCCACCAGTGTGCCGGGAGAGACTAGCACAGATACGCAGTATTTT. Translated, it gives CATSVPGETSTDTQYF.

J is TRBJ1-1 and V is TRBV13; a possible D gene is TRBD1 (5 bases). From germline, CDR1 is PRHDT and CDR2 FYEKMQ (reference sequence). With 4 bases removed from V and 5 bases from J, the gap between germline ends came to 20 bases. This CDR3 contains 16 residues. CDR3 nucleotide sequence: TGTGCCAGCAGCTATGTTAGGGGATCGGTTTTAACTGAAGCTTTCTTT. Translation: CASSYVRGSVLTEAFF.

The V and J genes are TRBV7-9 and TRBJ2-1; TRBD2 matches 12 bases. V gave up 10 bases and J gave up 15 bases; unmatched junction bases: 7. The CDR3 totals 11 residues. Germline loops: CDR1 SEHNR, CDR2 FQNEAQ (reference sequence). The CDR3 DNA reads as TGTGCCACAATGCCTAGCGGGAGGGTGTTCTTC. Translation gives CATMPSGRVFF.

Written as DNA, the CDR3 is TGTGCCAGCAGCCCGTTGGCGGGTGTAGATACGCAGTATTTT. This gives the protein CASSPLAGVDTQYF. V gene TRBV5-4 combines with J gene TRBJ2-3; TRBD2 is a possible D gene (5 bases). Germline CDR1 SGHNT, CDR2 YYREEE (reference sequence). Trimming took off 4 bases at V and 5 bases at J, with 14 bases between the two ends. CDR3 length: 14 residues.

V is TRBV9 and J is TRBJ2-7, with 10 bases that match TRBD2. The J segment lost 5 bases and the V segment lost 2 bases, leaving 10 bases of the junction unmatched. CDR1 and CDR2 (germline): SGDLS, YYNGEE. The CDR3 consists of 16 residues. CDR3 DNA sequence: TGTGCCAGCAGCGTCCGGGCAGCGGGAGGGCGGGACGAGCAGTACTTC. The encoded protein is CASSVRAAGGRDEQYF.

Only a few counts were recorded for this clone. The chain's CDR3 is CASRQASNQPQHF. The CDR3 region has the DNA TGTGCCAGCAGACAGGCGAGCAATCAGCCCCAGCATTTT. The chain is built from TRBV6-5 and TRBJ1-5; possible D gene TRBD1, 5 bases. In germline, CDR1 is MNHEY, CDR2 SVGAGI. CDR3 length: 13 residues. Deletions cut 6 bases from V and 1 base from J, with 7 bases between.

V is TRBV4-2 and J is TRBJ1-4, with D perhaps TRBD1 (5 bases). The germline CDR1 and CDR2 sequences are LGHNA and YNFKEQ. Trimming removed 3 bases from V and 2 bases from J, with 19 bases in between. The CDR3 loop spans 18 amino acids. The CDR3, as DNA: TGTGCCAGCAGCCAGGCTCCGGGGCTCGGTGGGACTAATGAAAAACTGTTTTTT. Encoded protein: CASSQAPGLGGTNEKLFF.

The V call is TRBV29-1, the J call TRBJ2-7, with 7 bases aligning to TRBD1. Germline loops: CDR1 SQVTM, CDR2 ANQGSEA. Trimming cost V 7 bases and J 2 bases; bases outside gene matches: 5. CDR3 length: 12 residues. Here the CDR3 DNA reads TGCAGCGGACGGGACAGAACCTACGAGCAGTACTTC. Translation: CSGRDRTYEQYF.

The chain joins TRBV29-1 to TRBJ2-3; 9 bases line up with TRBD2. The trim removed 6 bases at V and 6 bases at J, leaving 19 bases unmatched. CDR1 and CDR2 from the germline V gene are SQVTM and ANQGSEA. There are 17 residues in the CDR3. CDR3 DNA: TGCAGCGTCCAACCCCTCCTAGCGGGGATTAGTGAGGATACGCAGTATTTT. Its protein product is CSVQPLLAGISEDTQYF.

The V and J genes are TRBV4-3 and TRBJ2-5; 10 positions agree with TRBD2. The germline gives CDR1 LGHNA, CDR2 YSLEER. This CDR3 is built from 15 residues. Germline trimming cut 0 bases from V and 2 bases from J; bases unmatched to any gene: 0. The CDR3 bases are TGCGCCAGCAGCCAAGAGACTAGCGGGCAAGAGACCCAGTACTTC. Its protein product is CASSQETSGQETQYF.

This sequence joins TRBV27 and TRBJ2-7, with D perhaps TRBD2 (6 bases). V lost 4 bases, J lost 2 bases, and 15 bases lay in between. The CDR3 length is 15 residues. CDR1 is MNHEY, CDR2 SMNVEV, per germline (reference sequence). The DNA of the CDR3 is TGTGCCAGCAGTTCCCTGGGGGGTGGGGCCTACGAGCAGTACTTC. This translates into CASSSLGGGAYEQYF.

The chain links TRBV19 to TRBJ1-5, with 11 nucleotides matching TRBD1. The trim removed 1 base at V and 6 bases at J, leaving 2 bases unmatched. This CDR3 spans 15 amino acids. Germline values: CDR1 LNHDA, CDR2 SQIVND (reference sequence). The CDR3 nucleotides read TGTGCCAGTAGTATAGGGACAGGGGGCGGTCAGCCCCAGCATTTT. It translates to CASSIGTGGGQPQHF.

The V and J genes are TRBV19 and TRBJ1-5; weak D call: TRBD1 (6 bases). This CDR3 has 17 amino acids. Germline V lookup: CDR1 LNHDA, CDR2 SQIVND (reference sequence). V lost 3 bases and J lost 4, with 19 bases in between. The CDR3 loop is CASSIGARGGGNQPQHF. The CDR3 region has the DNA TGTGCCAGTAGTATCGGGGCGCGGGGGGGCGGGAATCAGCCCCAGCATTTT.

The rearrangement links TRBV4-2 to TRBJ2-1, with TRBD2 identical over 9 bases. The V and J ends lost 0 bases and 6 bases, in that order; junction bases with no gene match: 9. This CDR3 has 17 residues. Germline V lookup: CDR1 LGHNA, CDR2 YNFKEQ. The CDR3 DNA follows: TGTGCCAGCAGCCAAGACCCTAGCGGGGTTGGTGGCAATGAGCAGTTCTTC. It is translated as CASSQDPSGVGGNEQFF.

The chain combines TRBV29-1 with TRBJ2-1; 10 bases match TRBD2. Germline loops: CDR1 SQVTM, CDR2 ANQGSEA. V was clipped by 7 bases and J by 3 bases; unmatched bases: 6. This CDR3 is built from 14 residues. CDR3 sequence (DNA): TGCAGCGCACCAGGGACTAGCGACTACAATGAGCAGTTCTTC. Protein: CSAPGTSDYNEQFF.

The J gene is TRBJ1-3, the V gene TRBV18; 9 bases are shared with TRBD1. The CDR3 contains 14 residues. Trimming cost V 8 bases and J 2 bases; bases outside gene matches: 4. CDR1 is KGHSH and CDR2 is LQKENI in the germline V gene. In DNA form, the CDR3 reads TGTGCCAGCAATAGACAGGGGGCTGGAAACACCATATATTTT. Translated, it gives CASNRQGAGNTIYF.

The chain is built from TRBV7-2 and TRBJ1-3; D is unresolved. V was clipped by 5 bases and J by 0 bases, with 14 bases between them. The germline gives CDR1 SGHTA, CDR2 FQGNSA. The CDR3 runs 16 residues. Written as DNA, the CDR3 is TGTGCCAGCAGCCCGAACCGGGCCAGCTCTGGAAACACCATATATTTT. It specifies CASSPNRASSGNTIYF.

The chain combines TRBV5-8 with TRBJ1-5; D call uncertain. The germline V and J ends were trimmed by 4 bases and 3 bases, with 17 bases remaining between them. Germline CDR1 SGHTS, CDR2 YDEGEE. The CDR3 length is 16 residues. CDR3 sequence: CASSPGIDRVNQPQHF. In DNA, the CDR3 is TGTGCCAGCAGCCCCGGTATAGATAGGGTCAATCAGCCCCAGCATTTT.

The gene calls are TRBV28 and TRBJ2-7; tentatively, D is TRBD2 (5 bases). Germline V gene data show CDR1 as MDHEN and CDR2 as SYDVKM. The CDR3 has 13 amino acids. V shed 5 bases and J shed 2 bases, with 10 bases lying between them. The CDR3 DNA is TGTGCCAGCAGTCGCGGGTGGGCCTACGAGCAGTACTTC. It is translated as CASSRGWAYEQYF.

The CDR3 DNA reads as TGTGCCAGCAGGAACCGGGACTCACAGTACTTC. Translation: CASRNRDSQYF. The gene calls are TRBV2 and TRBJ2-7; TRBD2 might be the D (6 bases). This CDR3 is built from 11 residues. Germline V gene lookup returns CDR1 SNHLY and CDR2 FYNNEI. V lost 6 bases, J lost 10 bases, and 13 bases lay in between.